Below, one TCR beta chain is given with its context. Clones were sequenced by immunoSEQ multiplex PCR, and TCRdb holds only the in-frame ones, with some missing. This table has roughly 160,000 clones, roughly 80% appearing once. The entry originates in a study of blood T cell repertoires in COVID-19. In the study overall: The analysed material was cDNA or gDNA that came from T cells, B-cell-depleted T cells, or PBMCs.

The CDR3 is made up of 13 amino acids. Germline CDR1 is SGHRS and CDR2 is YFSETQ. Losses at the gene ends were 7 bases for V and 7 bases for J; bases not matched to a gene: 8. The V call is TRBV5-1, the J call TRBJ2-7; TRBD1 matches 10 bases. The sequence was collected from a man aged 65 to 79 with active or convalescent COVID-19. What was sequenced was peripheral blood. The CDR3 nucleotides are TGCGCCAGCCGGGGACAGGGGACTGGAGAGCAGTACTTC. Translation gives CASRGQGTGEQYF.